This T cell receptor beta chain originates from a study of blood T cell repertoires in COVID-19 (dated by TCRdb to the early 2020s). About the study as a whole: Collaborator samples came from the United States, Italy and Spain and covered acute and convalescent phases of COVID-19. The material from the prospective study consisted of cDNA or gDNA derived from T cells, B-cell-depleted T cells, or PBMCs. Deeply sampled blood TCRbeta repertoires from subjects exposed to, actively infected with, or recovered from COVID-19 were included in the dataset. The repertoires were released in a freely available public database intended as a resource for research on the immune response to SARS-CoV-2. The samples were drawn from the first 160 participants of the ongoing ImmuneRACE study and from roughly 1,300 subjects provided by 6 global collaborators. A de-identified subject ID, COVID-19 status, age in years and sex were almost always included in the sample metadata. Where HLA class I and class II types were available, the types were taken from metadata supplied by the sample provider, not from assay-based typing. The paper's findings and limits, for the study overall: Clinical and demographic metadata were provided uncurated, with the amount varying by source and participant.

The CDR3 runs 18 residues from the cysteine to the phenylalanine. Solely the CDR3 DNA is kept, with 54 bases framed from the first base. V lost 2 bases and J lost 1 base, and the count of bases not matched to a germline gene is 6. CDR1 and CDR2 are drawn from the germline V gene: MNHNS, SASEGT. As for this clone: It has no known antigen specificity. Nothing much larger sits one base from this clone, and base qualities are not available.

Whole blood was collected in K2EDTA tubes by collaborating institutions according to the institutions' own protocols. For TCRbeta analysis, collaborators shipped samples in one of three forms: frozen whole blood, isolated PBMCs, or DNA extracted from either of those sample types. TCRbeta CDR3 regions were amplified from genomic DNA using the immunoSEQ Assay, a bias-controlled multiplex PCR. The original methods were these. Within the assay, amplification of reference gene primers was used to estimate how many nucleated cells each sample contained. Sequence reads were collapsed and filtered to measure the absolute abundance of every unique TCRbeta CDR3 rearrangement. For each sample, productive Simpson clonality was calculated as the square root of Simpson's diversity index over productive rearrangements. TCRdb carries this immuneACCESS record with in-frame sequences only. Its versions omit some clonotypes, under half of them owing to an unresolved V gene in the studies checked, with the rest unexplained. V and J calls plus clone size are reproduced from that table; the DNA served to infer D and trimming. Recorded for this sample are over 60,000 clones; about 80% of them occurred a single time. Approximately 16% of the sample comes from the top ten.

The sequence derives from a man older than 75 with active COVID-19. The rearrangement combines TRBV6-1 with TRBJ2-4, with 12 bases matching TRBD1. The sequenced sample consisted of peripheral blood. CDR3 region: CASSEPGTGGLAKNIQYF. The DNA sequence is TGTGCCAGCAGTGAACCCGGGACAGGGGGCTTGGCCAAAAACATTCAGTACTTC.